The 18 T cell receptor beta chains given below trace back to one sample, sequenced in a study of control samples from healthy donors and cancer patients. Clones were read by immunoSEQ multiplex PCR, and TCRdb kept only the in-frame ones, dropping some. The sample contains approximately 170,000 clones, about 90% of which appear only once. The specimen was blood. The receptors come from a woman younger than 45 in good health.

The gene calls are TRBV7-8 and TRBJ1-4; unclear D gene. This CDR3 contains 15 residues. CDR1 is SGHVS and CDR2 is FQNEAQ in the germline V gene. Between the trimmed V and J ends, which lost 5 bases and 8 bases, there was a span of 18 bases. Here the CDR3 reads CASSPTALRVEKLFF. In DNA form, the CDR3 reads TGTGCCAGCAGCCCGACGGCGTTGCGTGTGGAAAAACTGTTTTTT.

This chain connects TRBV3-1 (or the pseudogene TRBV3-2) to TRBJ1-2; no clear D. CDR1 and CDR2 from the germline V gene are LGHDT and YNNKEL (reference sequence). This CDR3 spans 13 amino acids. Trimming stripped 0 bases from V and 8 bases from J, with 10 bases between. CDR3 amino acids: CASSQDLAGGYTF. The DNA for the CDR3 is TGTGCCAGCAGCCAAGATTTGGCCGGCGGCTACACCTTC.

CDR3 DNA: TGTGCCAGTACCCTTCGAATTACCGGGACAGGGGACATTCAGTACTTC. The encoded protein is CASTLRITGTGDIQYF. The chain links TRBV19 to TRBJ2-4; TRBD1 matches at 10 bases. This CDR3 region has 16 residues. Germline V gives CDR1 LNHDA, CDR2 SQIVND (reference sequence). The V segment lost 7 bases and the J segment 8 bases; nucleotides outside the gene matches: 14.

The J gene is TRBJ2-5, the V gene TRBV3-1 (or the pseudogene TRBV3-2); the D is unclear. This CDR3 has 15 residues. The V gene lost 0 bases and the J gene lost 5 bases, with 13 bases spanning the gap. Germline CDR1 reads LGHDT; CDR2 reads YNNKEL (reference sequence). CDR3 nucleotide sequence: TGTGCCAGCAGCCAAGATTCTGGGTCGTGGGAGACCCAGTACTTC. Amino acids: CASSQDSGSWETQYF.

In this sample, this clone turned up a few times. The CDR3 DNA reads as TGTGCCAGCACCCCGGGACCCGTTACCTACGAGCAGTACGTC. This gives the protein CASTPGPVTYEQYV. This chain joins TRBV2 and TRBJ2-7; D possibly uses TRBD1 or TRBD2 (5 bases each). Germline CDR1 and CDR2: SNHLY and FYNNEI. Trimming cost V 7 bases and J 2 bases, with 15 bases left between them. This CDR3 is 14 amino acids long.

The J gene is TRBJ1-5, the V gene TRBV19; TRBD1 might be the D (6 bases). The CDR3 extends over 14 amino acids. Germline-derived CDR1 and CDR2 are LNHDA and SQIVND (reference sequence). Trimming took 7 bases from V and 1 from J, leaving 11 bases between them. CDR3 DNA sequence: TGTGCCAGTACCGCCGACAGGAGCAATCAGCCCCAGCATTTT. Translated, it gives CASTADRSNQPQHF.

V gene TRBV9 combines with J gene TRBJ2-3; unclear D gene. V lost 3 bases to trimming and J lost 0 bases, with 5 bases between them. The germline V gene has CDR1 SGDLS and CDR2 YYNGEE. The CDR3 length is 13 residues. This CDR3 is CASSADSTDTQYF. The CDR3, as DNA: TGTGCCAGCAGCGCTGACAGCACAGATACGCAGTATTTT.

The chain carries TRBV2 and TRBJ2-5; 7 nucleotides align to TRBD2. The germline V gene encodes CDR1 SNHLY and CDR2 FYNNEI. J lost 5 bases, V lost 7 bases, and 13 bases had no gene match. This CDR3 comprises 15 residues. CDR3 in DNA: TGTGCCAGCACCCAGGGAAGCGGGGAGTTGGAGACCCAGTACTTC. This sequence encodes CASTQGSGELETQYF.

V and J are TRBV11-2 and TRBJ2-2, with 9 bases matching TRBD2. The CDR3 is 15 residues long. V trimming: 5 bases; J trimming: 4 bases; junction bases outside the gene matches: 5. Germline CDR1 is SGHAT and CDR2 is FQNNGV. The CDR3 DNA sequence: TGTGCCAGCAGCCCAGCGACTAGCGGCACCGGGGAGCTGTTTTTT. This codes for CASSPATSGTGELFF.

The V call is TRBV3-1 (or the pseudogene TRBV3-2), the J call TRBJ1-6, with a weak D call TRBD1 (5 bases). The CDR3 sequence is 16 residues long. V was shortened by 10 bases and J by 7 bases, with 23 bases between the two germline ends. The germline V gene has CDR1 LGHDT and CDR2 YNNKEL (reference sequence). Written as DNA, the CDR3 is TGTGCCACCGGTCCTGGGGGGGGTCGCTTGAATTCACCCCTCCACTTT. Translation: CATGPGGGRLNSPLHF.

CDR3 loop: CASSLNLHSSTDTQYF. For the CDR3, the DNA is TGTGCCAGCAGCTTGAACTTGCACTCTAGCACAGATACGCAGTATTTT. The V gene is TRBV5-8, the J gene TRBJ2-3, with D uncertain. V lost 1 base, J lost 0 bases, and 12 bases lay in between. The CDR3 consists of 16 residues. Germline values: CDR1 SGHTS, CDR2 YDEGEE. The full variable domain, completed using reference TRBV5-8 and TRBJ2-3, is EAGVTQSPTHLIKTRGQQATLRCSPISGHTSVYWYQQALGLGLQFLLWYDEGEERNRGNFPPRFSGRQFPNYSSELNVNALELEDSALYLCASSLNLHSSTDTQYFGPGTRLTVL.

To note about this clone: An end of the junction does not agree with germline; a read error may underlie this. The chain links TRBV12-3 or TRBV12-4 to TRBJ1-1; D not certain. CDR3 size: 12 residues. The CDR3 is CASSLAPAGRIF. CDR3 in DNA: TGTGCCAGCAGTTTAGCTCCGGCCGGACGGATCTTT.

The chain has TRBV29-1 and TRBJ2-1, with 11 bases fitting TRBD2. Germline-derived CDR1 and CDR2 are SQVTM and ANQGSEA. The CDR3 contains 15 residues. V dropped 4 bases and J dropped 4; count of bases not matched to a gene: 6. CDR3 bases: TGCAGCGTTGGACTTACTAGCGGGAGTTACAATGAGCAGTTCTTC. This codes for CSVGLTSGSYNEQFF.

The chain is built from TRBV24-1 and TRBJ2-3; the D gene is possibly TRBD2 (5 bases). The V end lost 5 bases, the J end lost 9 bases, and 14 bases lay between the germline ends. Germline assignment: CDR1 KGHDR and CDR2 SFDVKD. The CDR3 contains 13 residues. The CDR3 is CATSVSVLATQYF. As DNA, the CDR3 is TGTGCCACCAGTGTAAGTGTGCTAGCAACGCAGTATTTT.

The V call is TRBV19, the J call TRBJ2-3; TRBD2 matches at 12 bases. J gave up 3 bases and V 6 bases, and 7 bases lay outside the gene matches. The CDR3 runs 16 residues. Per germline, CDR1 LNHDA and CDR2 SQIVND (reference sequence). The CDR3 bases are TGTGCCAGTAGCCCCCTGACTAGCGGGGGAACAGATACGCAGTATTTT. Its protein product is CASSPLTSGGTDTQYF.

The chain recombines TRBV18 with TRBJ1-1, with unresolved D. From germline, CDR1 is KGHSH and CDR2 LQKENI. The CDR3 has 15 amino acids. V lost 2 bases to trimming and J lost 0 bases, with 10 bases between them. The CDR3 loop is CASSPTWDMNTEAFF. CDR3 DNA sequence: TGTGCCAGCTCACCAACTTGGGATATGAACACTGAAGCTTTCTTT.

The chain uses TRBV6-5 and TRBJ2-5, with 12 bases that match TRBD2. V lost 4 bases, J lost 5 bases, and 8 bases stayed unmatched. This CDR3 comprises 16 residues. Germline CDR1 and CDR2: MNHEY and SVGAGI. CDR3 residues: CASSFTTSGSAETQYF. CDR3 sequence (DNA): TGTGCCAGCAGTTTCACGACTAGCGGGAGTGCTGAGACCCAGTACTTC.

The V call is TRBV12-3 or TRBV12-4, the J call TRBJ2-1; D perhaps matches TRBD2 (5 bases). V dropped 4 bases and J dropped 4 bases, with 8 bases sitting between them. CDR3 length equals 13 residues. CDR3 region: CASSSERYNEQFF. CDR3 DNA sequence: TGTGCCAGCAGTTCGGAGCGGTACAATGAGCAGTTCTTC.